Listed here is a single TCR beta chain. Its cognate antigen is unknown. The germline gives CDR1 SEHNR, CDR2 FQNEAQ (reference sequence). This CDR3 comprises 16 residues. The TCR beta CDR3 region underwent multiplex PCR amplification with 32 V and 13 J primers. MiXCR was run by TCRdb on the multiplex PCR reads, yielding one entry per CDR3 protein. The table includes about 6,100 distinct CDR3 sequences, about 20% detected once. The authors used about 610 ng of bulk tumor genomic DNA per sample as template. Several biopsies per primary tumor were taken during surgery, spaced as far apart as possible. Undergoing curative surgery were patients whose non-small cell lung cancer was untreated and newly diagnosed. The data stem from a study of immune heterogeneity within non-small cell lung tumors. Regarding the study as a whole: Clonality of local T cells correlated moderately but significantly with local tumor mutational burden (R approximately 0.37). Tumor sites within a patient were found to share identical dominant CDR3 beta clonotypes, and site-unique high-frequency clones were also present.

The chain employs TRBV7-9 and TRBJ2-1; a weak D match, TRBD1 (6 bases). The J call is uncertain, as TRBJ2-5 better fits the DNA end. The sample comprised lung tumor tissue. This TCR came from a female donor with non-small cell lung cancer. CDR3 sequence reads: CASSLGGTRHQETQYF. CDR3 DNA sequence: TGTGCCAGCAGCTTAGGGGGGACAAGACACCAAGAGACCCAGTACTTC.